The T cell receptor (beta chain) described here comes from a study of blood T cell repertoires in COVID-19. Across the whole study: Material from acute and convalescent COVID-19 was sourced from the United States, Italy and Spain. The analysed material was cDNA or gDNA that came from T cells, B-cell-depleted T cells, or PBMCs.

Original analysis: Reference gene primer amplification yielded estimated nucleated cell counts. TCRdb's copy holds only in-frame clones and misses some; the assay was immunoSEQ multiplex PCR. The V and J calls and the clone size are those of that table, but D and trimming were determined from the DNA. The sample lists approximately 670,000 clones, around 89% occurring once. Material for sequencing was peripheral blood. The TCR originated in a woman aged 18-35 years with acute or convalescent COVID-19.

CDR3 in amino acids: CSAQVLPGELFF. The DNA of the CDR3 is TGCAGCGCACAGGTCCTCCCCGGGGAGCTGTTTTTT. The chain has TRBV29-1 and TRBJ2-2, with D possibly matching TRBD1 (5 bases). Between the trimmed V and J ends, which lost 7 bases and 6 bases, there was a span of 12 bases. Germline V gene data show CDR1 as SQVTM and CDR2 as ANQGSEA. The CDR3 loop spans 12 amino acids.